The 22 T cell receptor beta chains presented below share a single source sample, sequenced in a study of shared clonotypes between healthy human individuals. Measured with immunoSEQ multiplex PCR; TCRdb has only the in-frame clones, and not every one. The sample contains millions of clones, 90% to 95% of which appear only once. The material sequenced was naive CD4+ T cells sorted from blood. The subset denotes: CD45RA+ positively selected. The receptors originated from a man aged 18-30 years in good health.

The chain employs TRBV5-1 and TRBJ2-3; the match to TRBD2 covers 10 bases. The CDR3 extends over 18 amino acids. Trimming took 0 bases from V and 5 from J; bases not matched to a gene: 12. CDR1 is SGHRS and CDR2 is YFSETQ in the germline V gene. The CDR3 nucleotides read TGCGCCAGCAGCTTGGCCGGGCGACTAGCGGGCGCCCGAGATACGCAGTATTTT. Protein: CASSLAGRLAGARDTQYF.

The chain has TRBV5-1 and TRBJ2-7; D tentatively reads TRBD1 or TRBD2 (5 bases each). CDR3 length: 13 amino acids. Trimming cost V 4 bases and J 1 base, with 9 bases left between them. The germline V gene encodes CDR1 SGHRS and CDR2 YFSETQ. The CDR3 coding sequence is TGCGCCAGCAGCGATTGGGGGTCCTACGAGCAGTACTTC. It yields the protein CASSDWGSYEQYF.

V usage is TRBV21-1 and J usage is TRBJ1-5; the table calls TRBD1, which could not be checked here. TRBV21-1 is given as a pseudogene. The CDR3 is made up of 16 amino acids. The CDR3 loop reads CASSRDRGLSNQPQHF. CDR3 coding DNA: TGTGCCAGCAGCAGGGACAGGGGCCTTAGCAATCAGCCCCAGCATTTT.

The V and J genes are TRBV9 and TRBJ2-3; 12 bases are a match to TRBD2. The CDR3 sequence is 16 residues long. The V segment lost 0 bases and the J segment 4 bases; nucleotides outside the gene matches: 3. CDR1 and CDR2 (germline): SGDLS, YYNGEE. CDR3 DNA sequence: TGTGCCAGCAGCGTAGACCCTAGCGGGAGGGCAGATACGCAGTATTTT. Residues: CASSVDPSGRADTQYF.

Regarding this clone: One end of the junction varies from germline; a read error may be responsible. This chain uses TRBV28 with TRBJ2-7; D possibly matches TRBD1 or TRBD2 (5 bases each). The V gene's germline CDR1 is MDHEN and CDR2 SYDVKM. The CDR3 is made up of 13 amino acids. The CDR3 protein is CASSSGLTTWGFF. The DNA for the CDR3 is TGTGCCAGCAGTTCCGGCCTCACGACGTGGGGGTTCTTC. Using reference TRBV28 and TRBJ2-7 for the parts outside the CDR3, the full variable domain is DVKVTQSSRYLVKRTGEKVFLECVQDMDHENMFWYRQDPGLGLRLIYFSYDVKMKEKGDIPEGYSVSREKKERFSLILESASTNQTSMYLCASSSGLTTWGFFGPGTRLTVT.

The V gene is TRBV10-3, the J gene TRBJ1-4; unclear D gene. The CDR3 length is 13 residues. Germline lookup yields CDR1 ENHRY and CDR2 SYGVKD. Trimming took 4 bases from V and 6 from J, leaving 9 bases between them. In DNA form, the CDR3 reads TGTGCCATCAGTGTAGGGAGGGATGAAAAACTGTTTTTT. Its protein is CAISVGRDEKLFF.

V gene TRBV25-1 combines with J gene TRBJ1-2; D is possibly TRBD1 (6 bases). V was pared by 2 bases and J by 8 bases, with 15 bases between. This CDR3 region has 14 residues. Germline-derived CDR1 and CDR2 are MGHDK and SYGVNS. CDR3 coding DNA: TGTGCCAGCAGTGAAATTAACAGGGCGGAAGGCTACACCTTC. Protein: CASSEINRAEGYTF.

The V gene is TRBV11-2, the J gene TRBJ2-3, with a possible D match to TRBD1 (5 bases). The CDR3 consists of 17 residues. CDR1 is SGHAT, CDR2 FQNNGV, per germline. Trimming stripped 1 base from V and 0 bases from J, with 14 bases between. The CDR3 DNA reads TGTGCCAGCAGCTTAGTCTTAGGGGCAGCTAGCACAGATACGCAGTATTTT. Its protein product is CASSLVLGAASTDTQYF.

The rearrangement links TRBV7-8 to TRBJ1-4; 7 bases are a match to TRBD1. The germline CDR1 and CDR2 sequences are SGHVS and FQNEAQ. The junction had 7 bases not matched to a gene; V was cut back by 5 bases and J by 4 bases. The CDR3 totals 15 residues. Here the CDR3 DNA reads TGTGCCAGCAGCGCCGCAGGGGGTCTTAATGAAAAACTGTTTTTT. Its translation is CASSAAGGLNEKLFF.

This chain links TRBV9 with TRBJ1-4, with 7 bases that match TRBD1. The V and J ends lost 7 bases and 9 bases, in that order; junction bases with no gene match: 12. CDR1 is SGDLS and CDR2 is YYNGEE in the germline V gene. This CDR3 contains 14 residues. CDR3 in DNA: TGTGCCAGCGGTCGGGACAGCATCCAAAAAAAACTGTTTTTT. It yields the protein CASGRDSIQKKLFF.

The DNA for the CDR3 is TGTGCCAGCTCAGCGGGGCGGAAAAATGAAAAACTGTTTTTT. This encodes CASSAGRKNEKLFF. The gene calls are TRBV18 and TRBJ1-4; weak D call: TRBD1 (5 bases). V was shortened by 5 bases and J by 5 bases, with 12 bases between the two germline ends. CDR3 length equals 14 residues. The germline V gene has CDR1 KGHSH and CDR2 LQKENI. Supplemented by reference TRBV18 and TRBJ1-4, the full variable domain reads NAGVMQNPRHLVRRRGQEARLRCSPMKGHSHVYWYRQLPEEGLKFMVYLQKENIIDESGMPKERFSAEFPKEGPSILRIQQVVRGDSAAYFCASSAGRKNEKLFFGSGTQLSVL.

The table lists this clone with a count of one. In DNA, the CDR3 is TGTGCCAGCAGTGTTAGTCGGGAGACCCAGTACTTC. Residues: CASSVSRETQYF. This chain connects TRBV6-1 to TRBJ2-5; no clear D gene. Trimming removed 4 bases at V and 5 bases at J, with 8 bases between. Germline loops: CDR1 MNHNS, CDR2 SASEGT. There are 12 residues in the CDR3.

The chain has TRBV9 and TRBJ1-2; D is unresolved. In germline, CDR1 is SGDLS, CDR2 YYNGEE. With 0 bases removed from V and 0 bases from J, the gap between germline ends came to 6 bases. The CDR3 is 14 residues long. The CDR3 protein is CASSVGIANYGYTF. Written as DNA, the CDR3 is TGTGCCAGCAGCGTAGGAATTGCTAACTATGGCTACACCTTC.

On this clone: The sample carries other DNA sequences with the same CDR3. The chain is built from TRBV27 and TRBJ2-3, with D possibly TRBD2 on 6 matching bases. This CDR3 has 15 amino acids. Trimming cost V 3 bases and J 0 bases, with 10 bases left between them. The germline V gene has CDR1 MNHEY and CDR2 SMNVEV (reference sequence). CDR3 amino acids: CASSFSGLSTDTQYF. CDR3 nucleotides: TGTGCCAGCAGTTTCTCGGGACTCAGCACAGATACGCAGTATTTT.

The chain links TRBV10-3 to TRBJ2-1; D is perhaps TRBD1 or TRBD2 (5 bases each). Germline CDR1 and CDR2: ENHRY and SYGVKD. Trimming removed 10 bases from V and 2 bases from J, with 12 bases in between. The CDR3 sequence is 13 residues long. CDR3 in amino acids: CATLQGAYNEQFF. In DNA form, the CDR3 reads TGTGCCACCCTCCAGGGAGCCTACAATGAGCAGTTCTTC.

The J gene is TRBJ2-7, the V gene TRBV18; a weak D match, TRBD2 (6 bases). The germline CDR1 and CDR2 sequences are KGHSH and LQKENI. V lost 3 bases, J lost 1 base, and 16 bases lay in between. This CDR3 has 16 residues. In DNA, the CDR3 is TGTGCCAGCTCACCGGGGAGGCTGCAGTCGTCCTACGAGCAGTACTTC. Translation: CASSPGRLQSSYEQYF.

This rearrangement joins TRBV6-1 to TRBJ2-3, with 7 bases that match TRBD1. Germline loops: CDR1 MNHNS, CDR2 SASEGT. The CDR3 totals 14 residues. V gave up 5 bases and J gave up 5 bases; unmatched junction bases: 7. CDR3 sequence reads: CASSKNRGEDTQYF. In DNA, the CDR3 is TGTGCCAGCAGTAAAAACAGGGGTGAAGATACGCAGTATTTT.

The rearrangement joins TRBV2 to TRBJ1-5; possible D gene TRBD1, 5 bases. V was trimmed by 7 bases and J by 6 bases, leaving 13 bases between them. This CDR3 contains 13 residues. Germline values: CDR1 SNHLY, CDR2 FYNNEI. CDR3 DNA sequence: TGTGCCAGCAACACCAGGGAACGTCAGCCCCAGCATTTT. This encodes CASNTRERQPQHF.

The rearrangement joins TRBV5-1 to TRBJ1-2; D gene unclear. The V gene's germline CDR1 is SGHRS and CDR2 YFSETQ. The CDR3 sequence is 14 residues long. V gave up 1 base and J gave up 0 bases, with 7 bases separating them. DNA of the CDR3: TGCGCCAGCAGCTTGAATAGCGCTAACTATGGCTACACCTTC. Protein sequence: CASSLNSANYGYTF.

This clone was recorded only once. J is TRBJ2-3 and V is TRBV9; TRBD2 matches 13 bases. After removal of 4 bases from V and 0 bases from J, the junction contained 14 bases not matched to a gene. CDR3 size: 20 residues. CDR1 SGDLS and CDR2 YYNGEE come from the germline V gene. CDR3 protein: CASSPLMGTSGVTSTDTQYF. The CDR3 region has the DNA TGTGCCAGCAGCCCCCTAATGGGGACTAGCGGGGTGACTAGCACAGATACGCAGTATTTT.

The chain combines TRBV5-1 with TRBJ1-2; D is unresolved. Trimming left V 5 bases short and J 6 bases short, with 14 bases between. CDR1 and CDR2 (germline): SGHRS, YFSETQ. This CDR3 spans 13 amino acids. DNA of the CDR3: TGCGCCAGCAGGGTCCGGGCCCCCCATGGCTACACCTTC. Its protein product is CASRVRAPHGYTF.

This chain joins TRBV5-6 and TRBJ1-5, with 10 bases that match TRBD1. The CDR3 has 16 amino acids. Germline V gives CDR1 SGHDT, CDR2 YYEEEE. V gave up 4 bases and J gave up 4 bases; unmatched junction bases: 8. The CDR3 reads CASSPRWDRGNQPQHF. The CDR3 region has the DNA TGTGCCAGCAGCCCCCGGTGGGACAGGGGTAATCAGCCCCAGCATTTT.